Each of the 9 T cell receptor beta chains below was sequenced from the same sample in a study of cytomegalovirus exposure and HLA in healthy donors. PCR employed 60 Vbeta and 13 Jbeta primers. The assay was immunoSEQ multiplex PCR, and TCRdb's table has in-frame clones only and misses some. The profile shows about 140,000 clones, over 60% of them singletons. The specimen was PBMCs. The receptors derive from a male donor in good health and CMV-seropositive.

The chain employs TRBV5-4 and TRBJ1-2; 10 bases line up with TRBD1. Germline V gene data show CDR1 as SGHNT and CDR2 as YYREEE (reference sequence). V trimming: 4 bases; J trimming: 4 bases; junction bases outside the gene matches: 4. The CDR3 has 14 residues. The CDR3 coding sequence is TGTGCCAGCAGCACCCGGACAGGGGGCTATGGCTACACCTTC. This sequence encodes CASSTRTGGYGYTF.

This clone was seen more than once but under ten times. This chain connects TRBV7-9 to TRBJ1-4, with 7 bases matching TRBD1. This CDR3 is 16 amino acids long. Losses at the gene ends were 4 bases for V and 8 bases for J; bases not matched to a gene: 13. Germline CDR1 reads SEHNR; CDR2 reads FQNEAQ (reference sequence). The CDR3 sequence: CASSSRPTGSEEKLFF. CDR3 DNA sequence: TGTGCCAGCAGCTCGAGGCCGACAGGGTCGGAGGAAAAACTGTTTTTT. Drawing the rest from reference TRBV7-9 and TRBJ1-4, the complete variable domain is DTGVSQNPRHKITKRGQNVTFRCDPISEHNRLYWYRQTLGQGPEFLTYFQNEAQLEKSRLLSDRFSAERPKGSFSTLEIQRTEQGDSAMYLCASSSRPTGSEEKLFFGSGTQLSVL.

The genes are TRBV20-1 and TRBJ2-1; no firm D call. Germline CDR1 is DFQATT and CDR2 is SNEGSKA (reference sequence). V lost 6 bases and J lost 8, with 8 bases in between. The length of the CDR3 is 10 residues. CDR3 protein: CSAYRHEQFF. In DNA, the CDR3 is TGCAGTGCCTATCGCCATGAGCAGTTCTTC.

The rearrangement links TRBV5-1 to TRBJ2-3, with D perhaps TRBD1 (6 bases). Trimming removed 4 bases from V and 2 bases from J, with 14 bases in between. CDR3 length equals 15 residues. Germline CDR1 SGHRS, CDR2 YFSETQ. Written as DNA, the CDR3 is TGCGCCAGCAGCCGTCTGACAGGCTTCACAGATACGCAGTATTTT. It specifies CASSRLTGFTDTQYF.

V gene TRBV19 combines with J gene TRBJ2-7; TRBD1 aligns across 9 bases. Trimming took 5 bases from V and 3 from J; bases not matched to a gene: 11. Per germline, CDR1 LNHDA and CDR2 SQIVND (reference sequence). This CDR3 region has 16 residues. CDR3 sequence: CASSGIGTGKYYEQYF. The CDR3 DNA sequence: TGTGCCAGTAGTGGGATAGGGACAGGGAAATACTACGAGCAGTACTTC.

The V and J genes are TRBV28 and TRBJ1-1; the match to TRBD1 covers 9 bases. V was pared by 4 bases and J by 5 bases, with 2 bases of the junction left unmatched. The CDR3 runs to 13 residues. The germline V gene encodes CDR1 MDHEN and CDR2 SYDVKM. This CDR3 reads CASSYRGRTEAFF. In nucleotides, the CDR3 is TGTGCCAGCAGTTACAGGGGGCGGACTGAAGCTTTCTTT.

The chain has TRBV10-3 and TRBJ1-5; D unresolved. The germline CDR1 and CDR2 sequences are ENHRY and SYGVKD. Trimming took off 4 bases at V and 5 bases at J, with 12 bases between the two ends. The CDR3 totals 14 residues. This CDR3 reads CAISVQTEDQPQHF. The CDR3 DNA sequence: TGTGCCATCAGTGTGCAGACGGAGGATCAGCCCCAGCATTTT.

The genes are TRBV5-4 and TRBJ2-5; TRBD2 is a possible D gene (6 bases). Between the trimmed V and J ends, which lost 5 bases and 5 bases, there was a span of 25 bases. Germline loops: CDR1 SGHNT, CDR2 YYREEE (reference sequence). The CDR3 is 17 amino acids. The CDR3: CASSTGTPEFVMETQYF. The CDR3 region has the DNA TGTGCCAGCAGTACCGGGACTCCTGAATTTGTAATGGAGACCCAGTACTTC.

This clone appeared a single time. A read error may produce the germline difference seen at one junction end. V and J are TRBV7-9 and TRBJ2-7, with TRBD1 matching over 7 bases. From germline, CDR1 is SEHNR and CDR2 FQNEAQ (reference sequence). The CDR3 runs to 11 residues. The CDR3 sequence: CASSLAGQWNF. As DNA, the CDR3 is TGTGCCAGCAGCTTAGCGGGACAGTGGAACTTC.